A selection of T cell receptor beta chains follows, all from one sample in a study of PD-L1 blockade in urothelial cancer. The table came from immunoSEQ multiplex PCR; TCRdb's copy has only in-frame clones and leaves some out. The repertoire includes 100,000 or so clones, over 80% of them detected once, and roughly 0.93% sits in the top ten. The sample in question was PBMCs, obtained around atezolizumab (anti-PD-L1) treatment. The receptors were sampled from a woman over 75 with urothelial cancer. The CDR3 runs from the conserved cysteine through the conserved F or W. The order of the fields is clone size, J gene, D gene, V gene, CDR3 protein, CDR3 DNA. A D gene is named only where the DNA matches it firmly. Expanded clones get a size class; other rows say once, few or many, or leave the size out.

abundance: -
j_gene: TRBJ2-2
d_gene: TRBD1
v_gene: TRBV5-1
CDR3aa: CASSPGQGVGGELFF
CDR3nt: TGCGCCAGCAGCCCCGGACAGGGGGTCGGTGGGGAGCTGTTTTTT

abundance: -
j_gene: TRBJ2-1
d_gene: -
v_gene: TRBV7-8
CDR3aa: CASSLTGSSYNEQFF
CDR3nt: TGTGCCAGCAGCTTAACAGGGAGCTCCTACAATGAGCAGTTCTTC

abundance: -
j_gene: TRBJ2-5
d_gene: TRBD1
v_gene: TRBV9
CDR3aa: CASSVDRGFSQTQYF
CDR3nt: TGTGCCAGCAGCGTCGACAGGGGTTTCTCCCAGACCCAGTACTTC

abundance: -
j_gene: TRBJ2-5
d_gene: -
v_gene: TRBV7-2
CDR3aa: CASSLVNTGVGRETQYF
CDR3nt: TGTGCCAGCAGCTTAGTGAATACGGGGGTAGGACGAGAGACCCAGTACTTC

abundance: -
j_gene: TRBJ2-2
d_gene: TRBD2
v_gene: TRBV29-1
CDR3aa: CSALTSGRAYTGELFF
CDR3nt: TGCAGCGCTTTGACTAGCGGGAGGGCATACACCGGGGAGCTGTTTTTT

abundance: -
j_gene: TRBJ2-1
d_gene: TRBD2
v_gene: TRBV6-1
CDR3aa: CASSGTSGSKKPNEQFF
CDR3nt: TGTGCCAGCAGTGGGACTAGCGGGAGCAAAAAACCCAATGAGCAGTTCTTC

abundance: -
j_gene: TRBJ2-7
d_gene: -
v_gene: TRBV6-1
CDR3aa: CASRPAGSSYEQYF
CDR3nt: TGTGCCAGCAGGCCGGCGGGATCCTCCTACGAGCAGTACTTC

abundance: -
j_gene: TRBJ1-5
d_gene: TRBD1
v_gene: TRBV18
CDR3aa: CASSPETGGGQPQHF
CDR3nt: TGTGCCAGCTCACCTGAGACAGGGGGCGGACAGCCCCAGCATTTT

abundance: -
j_gene: TRBJ1-1
d_gene: -
v_gene: TRBV10-3
CDR3aa: CAISEYRGDEAFF
CDR3nt: TGTGCCATCAGTGAGTACCGCGGGGACGAAGCTTTCTTT

abundance: -
j_gene: TRBJ2-5
d_gene: -
v_gene: TRBV28
CDR3aa: CASSLEHVQETQYF
CDR3nt: TGTGCCAGCAGTTTAGAGCATGTCCAAGAGACCCAGTACTTC

abundance: -
j_gene: TRBJ2-5
d_gene: TRBD2
v_gene: TRBV27
CDR3aa: CASNPRSGSRAETQYF
CDR3nt: TGTGCCAGCAACCCCCGGAGCGGGAGCCGTGCCGAGACCCAGTACTTC

abundance: -
j_gene: TRBJ2-6
d_gene: TRBD2
v_gene: TRBV28
CDR3aa: CASSLGGVHSGANVLTF
CDR3nt: TGTGCCAGCAGTTTAGGGGGGGTCCACTCTGGGGCCAACGTCCTGACTTTC

abundance: -
j_gene: TRBJ2-7
d_gene: -
v_gene: TRBV18
CDR3aa: CASSPLEQVTAAEQYF
CDR3nt: TGTGCCAGCTCACCATTGGAACAGGTTACAGCTGCCGAGCAGTACTTC

abundance: -
j_gene: TRBJ2-2
d_gene: TRBD1
v_gene: TRBV2
CDR3aa: CASSEARQGTGELFF
CDR3nt: TGTGCCAGCAGTGAAGCCCGACAGGGGACCGGGGAGCTGTTTTTT

abundance: -
j_gene: TRBJ2-7
d_gene: TRBD2
v_gene: TRBV7-6
CDR3aa: CASSPQRVAGAPYEQYF
CDR3nt: TGTGCCAGCAGCCCACAAAGGGTTGCGGGAGCCCCCTACGAGCAGTACTTC

abundance: few
j_gene: TRBJ1-2
d_gene: TRBD1
v_gene: TRBV6-1
CDR3aa: CASSELPGQVRTGYTF
CDR3nt: TGTGCCAGCAGTGAGTTGCCAGGACAGGTTAGGACTGGCTACACCTTC

abundance: -
j_gene: TRBJ2-1
d_gene: -
v_gene: TRBV6-1
CDR3aa: CASSEARWNEQFF
CDR3nt: TGTGCCAGCAGTGAAGCGCGGTGGAATGAGCAGTTCTTC

abundance: -
j_gene: TRBJ2-3
d_gene: -
v_gene: TRBV7-3
CDR3aa: CASSETSTDTQYF
CDR3nt: TGTGCCAGCAGTGAAACAAGCACAGATACGCAGTATTTT

abundance: -
j_gene: TRBJ1-2
d_gene: -
v_gene: TRBV28
CDR3aa: CAGGQRYGYTF
CDR3nt: TGTGCCGGAGGACAGCGCTATGGCTACACCTTC

abundance: -
j_gene: TRBJ1-2
d_gene: TRBD1
v_gene: TRBV27
CDR3aa: CASSSNRGGYTF
CDR3nt: TGTGCCAGCAGTTCCAACAGGGGTGGCTACACCTTC

abundance: -
j_gene: TRBJ1-2
d_gene: -
v_gene: TRBV25-1
CDR3aa: CASMGTSRGNYGYTF
CDR3nt: TGTGCCAGCATGGGGACATCCAGAGGAAACTATGGCTACACCTTC

abundance: -
j_gene: TRBJ1-3
d_gene: TRBD1
v_gene: TRBV15
CDR3aa: CATSGLRDSSGNTIYF
CDR3nt: TGTGCCACCAGCGGCCTCCGGGACAGCTCTGGAAACACCATATATTTT

abundance: -
j_gene: TRBJ1-5
d_gene: -
v_gene: TRBV6-4
CDR3aa: CASSLQGWLPQHF
CDR3nt: TGTGCCAGCAGTCTACAGGGCTGGCTGCCCCAGCATTTT

abundance: -
j_gene: TRBJ2-2
d_gene: -
v_gene: TRBV5-1
CDR3aa: CASSFGGRGTGELFF
CDR3nt: TGCGCCAGCAGCTTCGGGGGGCGCGGCACCGGGGAGCTGTTTTTT

abundance: -
j_gene: TRBJ2-7
d_gene: TRBD2
v_gene: TRBV19
CDR3aa: CASSLGTSRYEQYF
CDR3nt: TGTGCCAGTAGTCTGGGGACTAGCAGGTACGAGCAGTACTTC

abundance: -
j_gene: TRBJ2-1
d_gene: -
v_gene: TRBV12-5
CDR3aa: CASALPRGQQFF
CDR3nt: TGTGCTAGTGCCCTTCCCCGGGGTCAGCAGTTCTTC

abundance: -
j_gene: TRBJ2-5
d_gene: TRBD2
v_gene: TRBV6-5
CDR3aa: CATLLAGGAETQYF
CDR3nt: TGTGCCACCCTACTAGCGGGAGGTGCAGAGACCCAGTACTTC

abundance: -
j_gene: TRBJ2-1
d_gene: TRBD2
v_gene: TRBV28
CDR3aa: CASSSGSVAYNEQFF
CDR3nt: TGTGCCAGCAGCAGCGGGAGCGTAGCCTACAATGAGCAGTTCTTC

abundance: -
j_gene: TRBJ1-1
d_gene: TRBD1
v_gene: TRBV29-1
CDR3aa: CSVGGQGQGTEAFF
CDR3nt: TGCAGCGTTGGGGGACAGGGGCAAGGAACTGAAGCTTTCTTT

abundance: -
j_gene: TRBJ2-1
d_gene: -
v_gene: TRBV27
CDR3aa: CASSLKVPEGDEQFF
CDR3nt: TGTGCCAGCAGTTTAAAAGTCCCTGAGGGGGATGAGCAGTTCTTC

abundance: once
j_gene: TRBJ2-1
d_gene: -
v_gene: TRBV14
CDR3aa: CASSPNSERQFF
CDR3nt: TGTGCCAGCAGCCCGAATTCCGAGAGGCAGTTCTTC

abundance: -
j_gene: TRBJ2-1
d_gene: TRBD2
v_gene: TRBV27
CDR3aa: CASRPLGTSGNNEQFF
CDR3nt: TGTGCCAGCAGACCACTCGGGACTAGCGGGAACAATGAGCAGTTCTTC

abundance: -
j_gene: TRBJ1-2
d_gene: -
v_gene: TRBV10-3
CDR3aa: CAIRAWGDGYGYTF
CDR3nt: TGTGCCATCAGGGCCTGGGGGGACGGCTATGGCTACACCTTC

abundance: -
j_gene: TRBJ1-1
d_gene: -
v_gene: TRBV15
CDR3aa: CATSRDRVNTEAFF
CDR3nt: TGTGCCACCAGCAGAGATCGAGTGAACACTGAAGCTTTCTTT

abundance: -
j_gene: TRBJ2-1
d_gene: TRBD1
v_gene: TRBV27
CDR3aa: CASSPITGTGENNEQFF
CDR3nt: TGTGCCAGCAGTCCGATTACCGGGACAGGTGAAAACAATGAGCAGTTCTTC

abundance: -
j_gene: TRBJ1-4
d_gene: TRBD1
v_gene: TRBV30
CDR3aa: CAWSGKGAGEKLFF
CDR3nt: TGTGCCTGGAGTGGGAAGGGGGCGGGTGAAAAACTGTTTTTT

abundance: -
j_gene: TRBJ1-1
d_gene: -
v_gene: TRBV5-1
CDR3aa: CASSVQGQPNTEAFF
CDR3nt: TGCGCCAGCAGCGTGCAGGGTCAGCCGAACACTGAAGCTTTCTTT

abundance: -
j_gene: TRBJ2-1
d_gene: TRBD1
v_gene: TRBV19
CDR3aa: CASSIATGVDEQFF
CDR3nt: TGTGCCAGTAGTATAGCGACAGGGGTCGATGAGCAGTTCTTC

abundance: -
j_gene: TRBJ2-1
d_gene: TRBD2
v_gene: TRBV19
CDR3aa: CASSMGTSGSMGEQFF
CDR3nt: TGTGCCAGTAGTATGGGGACTAGCGGTAGTATGGGTGAGCAGTTCTTC

abundance: -
j_gene: TRBJ2-2
d_gene: -
v_gene: TRBV4-2
CDR3aa: CASSPPVVRGTGELFF
CDR3nt: TGTGCCAGCAGCCCGCCGGTAGTCAGAGGCACCGGGGAGCTGTTTTTT

abundance: -
j_gene: TRBJ1-2
d_gene: TRBD1
v_gene: TRBV10-2
CDR3aa: CATHRQGADNYGYTF
CDR3nt: TGCGCCACGCACAGACAGGGGGCCGATAACTATGGCTACACCTTC

abundance: -
j_gene: TRBJ2-5
d_gene: TRBD2
v_gene: TRBV11-2
CDR3aa: CASSMGTKETQYF
CDR3nt: TGTGCCAGCAGCATGGGGACTAAAGAGACCCAGTACTTC

abundance: -
j_gene: TRBJ1-4
d_gene: -
v_gene: TRBV28
CDR3aa: CASSSPVSTNEKLFF
CDR3nt: TGTGCCAGCAGTTCCCCGGTGTCAACTAATGAAAAACTGTTTTTT

abundance: -
j_gene: TRBJ2-5
d_gene: TRBD1
v_gene: TRBV5-4
CDR3aa: CASSLSPGQIETQYF
CDR3nt: TGTGCCAGCAGCTTGTCCCCGGGACAGATAGAGACCCAGTACTTC

abundance: -
j_gene: TRBJ2-3
d_gene: -
v_gene: TRBV19
CDR3aa: CASSIGDTRTDTQYF
CDR3nt: TGTGCCAGTAGTATAGGGGACACCCGCACAGATACGCAGTATTTT

abundance: -
j_gene: TRBJ2-1
d_gene: TRBD1
v_gene: TRBV6-6
CDR3aa: CASSYRTGGNEQFF
CDR3nt: TGTGCCAGCAGTTACCGGACAGGGGGCAATGAGCAGTTCTTC

abundance: -
j_gene: TRBJ1-1
d_gene: -
v_gene: TRBV5-6
CDR3aa: CASTPVGGSSEAFF
CDR3nt: TGTGCCAGCACCCCGGTAGGGGGTAGCTCTGAAGCTTTCTTT

abundance: -
j_gene: TRBJ2-3
d_gene: TRBD1
v_gene: TRBV30
CDR3aa: CAWSVGQASTDTQYF
CDR3nt: TGTGCCTGGAGTGTAGGACAGGCCAGCACAGATACGCAGTATTTT

abundance: -
j_gene: TRBJ2-2
d_gene: TRBD1
v_gene: TRBV5-5
CDR3aa: CASSSQTGGYGELFF
CDR3nt: TGTGCCAGCAGCTCCCAGACAGGGGGCTACGGGGAGCTGTTTTTT

abundance: -
j_gene: TRBJ1-1
d_gene: -
v_gene: TRBV10-3
CDR3aa: CAISESIDTEAFF
CDR3nt: TGTGCCATCAGTGAGTCGATAGACACTGAAGCTTTCTTT

abundance: -
j_gene: TRBJ1-2
d_gene: -
v_gene: TRBV5-1
CDR3aa: CASSLGGRAPDGYTF
CDR3nt: TGCGCCAGCAGCTTGGGTGGCAGGGCCCCGGATGGCTACACCTTC

abundance: -
j_gene: TRBJ1-2
d_gene: TRBD1
v_gene: TRBV19
CDR3aa: CASRPPPDRGQGYTF
CDR3nt: TGTGCCAGTAGGCCCCCACCCGACAGGGGGCAAGGCTACACCTTC

abundance: -
j_gene: TRBJ2-3
d_gene: -
v_gene: TRBV27
CDR3aa: CASRRAGGPPGTQYF
CDR3nt: TGTGCCAGCAGGCGAGCGGGTGGGCCACCGGGTACGCAGTATTTT

abundance: -
j_gene: TRBJ2-1
d_gene: -
v_gene: TRBV7-3
CDR3aa: CASSLSAGTYNEQFF
CDR3nt: TGTGCCAGCAGCTTAAGCGCAGGGACCTACAATGAGCAGTTCTTC